The sequence of this TCR beta chain was determined in a study of cytomegalovirus exposure and HLA in healthy donors. It was with 60 Vbeta and 13 Jbeta primers that the PCR ran. Clones were read by immunoSEQ multiplex PCR, and TCRdb kept only the in-frame ones, dropping some. The repertoire holds 90,000 to 100,000 clones, with roughly 60% as singletons. The CDR3 sequence is 15 residues long. V was shortened by 4 bases and J by 2 bases, with 14 bases between the two germline ends. Germline assignment: CDR1 LGHNA and CDR2 YSLEER. Study results and caveats: Overall, roughly 150 TCR beta chains were annotated as cytomegalovirus-associated. Analysis was performed later, and it showed HLA-associated TCR beta chains to be more clonally expanded than equally common others. Specificity of three CMV-associated chains for CMV antigens was verified in vitro.

In regard to this clone: What it binds is not known.

The receptor's source is a boy younger than 18 in good health and CMV-seropositive. The sample taken for sequencing was PBMCs. V and J are TRBV4-3 and TRBJ1-2; D is perhaps TRBD1 (5 bases). CDR3 loop: CASSPGRGSNYGYTF. Written as DNA, the CDR3 is TGCGCCAGCAGCCCGGGGAGGGGATCGAACTATGGCTACACCTTC.